This T cell receptor (beta chain) was documented in a study of OX40 agonist ivuxolimab in advanced cancers. V dropped 4 bases and J dropped 3 bases, with 22 bases sitting between them. The germline V gene encodes CDR1 SGHTA and CDR2 FQGNSA. This CDR3 has 17 amino acids. Only in-frame clones appear in the TCRdb table, and some are missing; sequencing was by immunoSEQ multiplex PCR. The data contain 70,000 or so clones, around 88% of them singletons. This chain links TRBV7-2 with TRBJ2-7; the D call may be TRBD1 or TRBD2 (5 bases each). This receptor was obtained from an adult with an advanced solid tumor such as melanoma, head and neck, liver or kidney cancer. The specimen was CD4+ or CD8+ T cells sorted from blood, collected in a trial of the OX40 agonist ivuxolimab. CDR3 sequence reads: CASSYSLRRDPLYEQYF. CDR3 bases: TGTGCCAGCAGCTATTCCCTTCGCCGGGACCCTCTCTACGAGCAGTACTTC.